The 16 T cell receptor beta chains reported below all come from one sample, sequenced in a study of T cell responses to AZD1222 COVID-19 vaccine. Profiled with immunoSEQ multiplex PCR; TCRdb holds only in-frame clones, not every one. The repertoire has roughly 140,000 clones, around 88% of them found once; the top ten carry more than 2%. The sequenced sample was peripheral blood, obtained on day 0 of AZD1222 vaccination. These receptors originate from an adult in good health.

The genes are TRBV6-2 or TRBV6-3 and TRBJ2-1; D uncertain. This CDR3 has 12 amino acids. The germline V gene has CDR1 MNHEY and CDR2 SVGEGT. The germline V and J ends were trimmed by 5 bases and 10 bases, with 12 bases remaining between them. Here the CDR3 reads CASSTSLYEQFF. The CDR3 DNA is TGTGCCAGCAGTACATCATTGTACGAGCAGTTCTTC.

The J gene is TRBJ2-2, the V gene TRBV27; D remains ambiguous. Trimming left V 2 bases short and J 1 base short, with 17 bases between. CDR3 length equals 18 residues. Germline V lookup: CDR1 MNHEY, CDR2 SMNVEV (reference sequence). The CDR3 region has the DNA TGTGCCAGCAGTTTAGGAACCCCCACCGTCGGGAACACCGGGGAGCTGTTTTTT. Its translation is CASSLGTPTVGNTGELFF.

This chain uses TRBV30 with TRBJ2-7; D is unclear. The CDR3 sequence is 13 residues long. Germline CDR1 GTSNPN, CDR2 SVGIG (reference sequence). Trimming left V 1 base short and J 6 bases short, with 13 bases between. The chain's CDR3 is CAWSGADFTEQYF. CDR3 DNA sequence: TGTGCCTGGAGTGGGGCAGATTTCACCGAGCAGTACTTC.

The chain has TRBV19 and TRBJ1-5; maybe TRBD1 (5 bases). The length of the CDR3 is 13 residues. The V end was cut by 4 bases, the J end by 5 bases, with 9 bases between. The V gene's germline CDR1 is LNHDA and CDR2 SQIVND (reference sequence). The CDR3 sequence is CASSRGPDQPQHF. The CDR3 nucleotides read TGTGCCAGTAGTAGGGGACCTGATCAGCCCCAGCATTTT.

The chain carries TRBV7-2 and TRBJ2-1; the D gene could be TRBD1 or TRBD2 (5 bases each). The V gene lost 1 base and the J gene lost 4 bases, with 17 bases spanning the gap. Germline V gives CDR1 SGHTA, CDR2 FQGNSA. The length of the CDR3 is 17 residues. CDR3 region: CASSLGGFSRGYNEQFF. Here the CDR3 DNA reads TGTGCCAGCAGCTTAGGGGGGTTTTCCAGAGGGTACAATGAGCAGTTCTTC.

The J gene is TRBJ1-2, the V gene TRBV30; a weak D match, TRBD1 (5 bases). This CDR3 has 13 residues. Between the trimmed V and J ends, which lost 3 bases and 7 bases, there was a span of 15 bases. CDR1 and CDR2 (germline): GTSNPN, SVGIG (reference sequence). The CDR3 here is CAWSEKGKSGYTF. DNA of the CDR3: TGTGCCTGGAGCGAGAAGGGGAAGAGTGGCTACACCTTC.

The chain carries TRBV4-1 and TRBJ1-2; 9 nucleotides line up with TRBD1. From germline, CDR1 is MGHRA and CDR2 YSYEKL. Trimming took 3 bases from V and 2 from J; bases not matched to a gene: 4. The CDR3 spans 15 residues. The CDR3 DNA sequence: TGCGCCAGCAGCCATGGAGGGACAGGGAACTATGGCTACACCTTC. Amino acids: CASSHGGTGNYGYTF.

This clone has just one count. The chain employs TRBV19 and TRBJ1-5; D is unresolved. This CDR3 has 14 amino acids. Trimming stripped 6 bases from V and 3 bases from J, with 12 bases between. The germline gives CDR1 LNHDA, CDR2 SQIVND (reference sequence). CDR3 nucleotide sequence: TGTGCCAGTAGCGTTCCGGGGTCCAATCAGCCCCAGCATTTT. It is translated as CASSVPGSNQPQHF. Variable domain in full (rest from reference TRBV19 and TRBJ1-5): DGGITQSPKYLFRKEGQNVTLSCEQNLNHDAMYWYRQDPGQGLRLIYYSQIVNDFQKGDIAEGYSVSREKKESFPLTVTSAQKNPTAFYLCASSVPGSNQPQHFGDGTRLSIL.

The chain has TRBV7-9 and TRBJ2-3; 8 positions match TRBD2. Trimming at V came to 4 bases and at J to 2 bases, leaving 8 bases not matched to a gene. This CDR3 spans 16 amino acids. Germline CDR1 SEHNR, CDR2 FQNEAQ (reference sequence). CDR3: CASSSGVAGSTDTQYF. Written as DNA, the CDR3 is TGTGCCAGCAGCTCCGGGGTAGCGGGATCCACAGATACGCAGTATTTT. The full variable domain, its missing parts supplied by reference TRBV7-9 and TRBJ2-3, is DTGVSQNPRHKITKRGQNVTFRCDPISEHNRLYWYRQTLGQGPEFLTYFQNEAQLEKSRLLSDRFSAERPKGSFSTLEIQRTEQGDSAMYLCASSSGVAGSTDTQYFGPGTRLTVL.

In DNA form, the CDR3 reads TGTGCCAGCAGTGAGGGACAGGGGGCCGGTGGCTACACCTTC. It yields the protein CASSEGQGAGGYTF. This rearrangement joins TRBV2 to TRBJ1-2; 12 bases align to TRBD1. With V trimmed by 3 bases and J by 7 bases, 3 bases remained unmatched. Germline lookup yields CDR1 SNHLY and CDR2 FYNNEI. This CDR3 comprises 14 residues.

This chain links TRBV7-8 with TRBJ2-1; a possible D gene is TRBD2 (5 bases). The germline V gene has CDR1 SGHVS and CDR2 FQNEAQ. Trimming removed 2 bases at V and 6 bases at J, with 20 bases between. CDR3 length: 17 residues. The CDR3 loop is CASSLLFAGRPPNEQFF. The CDR3 DNA reads TGTGCCAGCAGCTTACTCTTTGCGGGCCGTCCCCCCAATGAGCAGTTCTTC.

The J gene is TRBJ2-1, the V gene TRBV12-5; D uncertain. This CDR3 comprises 14 residues. Between the trimmed V and J ends, which lost 4 bases and 8 bases, there was a span of 15 bases. The germline CDR1 and CDR2 sequences are LGHNT and FRNRAP. The CDR3 sequence is CASGWADKSDEQFF. In DNA form, the CDR3 reads TGTGCTAGTGGTTGGGCCGACAAGTCCGATGAGCAGTTCTTC.

This chain connects TRBV12-3 or TRBV12-4 to TRBJ1-5; D is unresolved. V was trimmed by 3 bases and J by 3 bases, leaving 3 bases between them. The CDR3 totals 12 residues. The CDR3 protein is CASSFSNQPQHF. Written as DNA, the CDR3 is TGTGCCAGCAGTTTTTCCAATCAGCCCCAGCATTTT.

V usage is TRBV9 and J usage is TRBJ1-1; D is undetermined. Germline V gene data show CDR1 as SGDLS and CDR2 as YYNGEE. The CDR3 sequence is 13 residues long. The V end was cut by 0 bases, the J end by 7 bases, with 10 bases between. CDR3 sequence: CASSVGWDDEAFF. The CDR3 nucleotides read TGTGCCAGCAGCGTAGGTTGGGATGATGAAGCTTTCTTT. The complete variable domain, with remaining parts taken from reference TRBV9 and TRBJ1-1, reads DSGVTQTPKHLITATGQRVTLRCSPRSGDLSVYWYQQSLDQGLQFLIQYYNGEERAKGNILERFSAQQFPDLHSELNLSSLELGDSALYFCASSVGWDDEAFFGQGTRLTVV.

This chain uses TRBV19 with TRBJ1-1; D gene ambiguous. The CDR3 runs 14 residues. In germline, CDR1 is LNHDA, CDR2 SQIVND (reference sequence). V was trimmed by 1 base and J by 0 bases, leaving 6 bases between them. The CDR3 region has the DNA TGTGCCAGTAGTATAGCCGGTATGAACACTGAAGCTTTCTTT. Translating it yields CASSIAGMNTEAFF. The full variable domain, in which reference TRBV19 and TRBJ1-1 provide the parts outside the CDR3, is DGGITQSPKYLFRKEGQNVTLSCEQNLNHDAMYWYRQDPGQGLRLIYYSQIVNDFQKGDIAEGYSVSREKKESFPLTVTSAQKNPTAFYLCASSIAGMNTEAFFGQGTRLTVV.

V and J are TRBV4-2 and TRBJ1-4, with 7 bases lining up with TRBD1. The CDR3 length is 14 residues. Trimming took 2 bases from V and 11 from J; bases not matched to a gene: 8. Per the germline V gene, CDR1 is LGHNA and CDR2 is YNFKEQ. CDR3 in DNA: TGTGCCAGCAGCCAAAACAGGGGACGTGGGAAACTGTTTTTT. It encodes CASSQNRGRGKLFF.